This T cell receptor (beta chain) comes out of a study of cytomegalovirus exposure and HLA in healthy donors. The PCR was carried out with 60 Vbeta primers and 13 Jbeta primers. The method was immunoSEQ multiplex PCR; TCRdb's version includes in-frame clones alone and lacks a portion of them. The sample lists 35,000 to 45,000 clones; 60% to 75% were seen once. Study-wide results and limits: Most TCR sequences were rare, but some public TCRs occurred in many donors. The investigators catalogued 150 or so TCR beta chains as cytomegalovirus-associated. Researchers had no immune exposure information except CMV serostatus available.

This CDR3 is 12 amino acids long. The germline V gene has CDR1 MDHEN and CDR2 SYDVKM. The germline V and J ends were trimmed by 2 bases and 7 bases, with 9 bases remaining between them. Healthy bone marrow donors made up the donors. Note on this clone: Antigen: not known.

The chain carries TRBV28 and TRBJ2-7; the D is unclear. Sequencing was carried out using PBMCs. This clonotype was sampled from a man under 40 in good health and CMV-seronegative. CDR3 loop: CASSLPGEEQYF. As DNA, the CDR3 is TGTGCCAGCAGTTTACCGGGTGAAGAGCAGTACTTC.